This T cell receptor beta chain derives from a study of T cell changes during pregnancy in multiple sclerosis. V shed 7 bases and J 2 bases; nucleotides not matched to a gene: 7. Germline CDR1 and CDR2: MDHEN and SYDVKM. The length of the CDR3 is 14 residues. Here immunoSEQ multiplex PCR was the method, and the copy in TCRdb shows in-frame clones only, minus some. This table holds tens of thousands of clones, approximately 88% found once. Here the sequenced sample was peripheral blood, taken in the first trimester of pregnancy. The receptor was derived from a female donor in good health, enrolled as a control in a pregnancy study. The genes are TRBV28 and TRBJ1-2, with 7 bases that match TRBD1. CDR3 DNA sequence: TGTGCCAGCATTAAGGGCAGGGGGAACTATGGCTACACCTTC. Amino acid sequence: CASIKGRGNYGYTF.